The rows below give T cell receptor beta chains drawn from one sample of a study of cytotoxic CD8 clonotypes in ibrutinib-treated CLL. The table came from immunoSEQ multiplex PCR; TCRdb's copy has only in-frame clones and leaves some out. Here the sample spans over 200,000 clones, roughly 79% being singletons. This sample comprised PBMCs, obtained after 12 months of ibrutinib treatment. Receptors were obtained from a human donor with chronic lymphocytic leukemia. Each CDR3 is given with its conserved first and last residue. Each record gives: CDR3 length, D gene, J gene, clone size, V gene, CDR3 protein, CDR3 DNA. A D gene is named only where the DNA matches it firmly. Not all rows give a size; the values are once, few, many and, for expanded clones, a class.

14,NA,TRBJ2-1,NA,TRBV4-1,CASSQDLPAHEQFF,TGCGCCAGCAGCCAAGATCTGCCTGCCCATGAGCAGTTCTTC
20,TRBD2,TRBJ2-1,NA,TRBV2,CASEGGPGLADWSSYNEQFF,TGTGCCAGTGAAGGCGGCCCGGGACTAGCGGACTGGAGTTCCTACAATGAGCAGTTCTTC
13,NA,TRBJ2-5,NA,TRBV5-1,CASRRGASETQYF,TGCGCCAGCAGAAGGGGGGCATCGGAGACCCAGTACTTC
15,TRBD1,TRBJ1-1,NA,TRBV5-1,CASSYDRDRGAEAFF,TGCGCCAGCAGCTACGACCGGGACAGGGGCGCTGAAGCTTTCTTT
15,TRBD2,TRBJ2-5,NA,TRBV7-8,CASSPRGGPIETQYF,TGTGCCAGCAGCCCACGGGGGGGGCCCATAGAGACCCAGTACTTC
18,TRBD2,TRBJ2-3,NA,TRBV4-1,CASSQRGLAGRRTDTQYF,TGCGCCAGCAGCCAAAGGGGACTAGCGGGACGGCGAACAGATACGCAGTATTTT
14,NA,TRBJ1-1,NA,TRBV5-1,CASSLVGSNTEAFF,TGCGCCAGCAGCTTGGTGGGGAGTAACACTGAAGCTTTCTTT
14,NA,TRBJ2-2,NA,TRBV5-1,CASSVGGRTGELFF,TGCGCCAGCAGCGTAGGAGGGAGGACCGGGGAGCTGTTTTTT
14,NA,TRBJ2-3,NA,TRBV18,CASSPFTQTDTQYF,TGTGCCAGCTCACCATTCACTCAAACAGATACGCAGTATTTT
13,NA,TRBJ1-4,NA,TRBV30,CAWGGYVDEKLFF,TGTGCCTGGGGGGGATATGTGGATGAAAAACTGTTTTTT
13,NA,TRBJ1-2,few,TRBV13,CASSLGGWYGYTF,TGTGCCAGCAGCTTAGGAGGGTGGTATGGCTACACCTTC
13,NA,TRBJ2-5,few,TRBV6-5,CASSRSYIETQYF,TGTGCCAGCAGTAGAAGTTATATCGAGACCCAGTACTTC
15,TRBD1,TRBJ1-1,NA,TRBV18,CASSPRDRGYTEAFF,TGTGCCAGCTCACCACGGGACAGGGGTTACACTGAAGCTTTCTTT
12,NA,TRBJ1-3,NA,TRBV30,CAWSVSRNTIYF,TGTGCCTGGAGTGTTTCAAGAAACACCATATATTTT
12,NA,TRBJ1-1,NA,TRBV19,CASTEGATEAFF,TGTGCCAGTACGGAGGGAGCCACTGAAGCTTTCTTT
13,NA,TRBJ2-1,NA,TRBV19,CASSNRFRNEQFF,TGTGCCAGTAGTAACAGGTTTAGGAATGAGCAGTTCTTC
14,TRBD2,TRBJ2-1,once,TRBV2,CASAGLAGGNEQFF,TGTGCCAGCGCGGGGCTAGCGGGAGGTAATGAGCAGTTCTTC
12,NA,TRBJ2-1,once,TRBV6-5,CASSPKWRDRFF,TGTGCCAGCAGTCCCAAGTGGCGGGACAGGTTCTTC
15,NA,TRBJ2-7,NA,TRBV13,CASSPGWRGRNEQYF,TGTGCCAGCAGCCCCGGGTGGAGGGGGCGCAACGAGCAGTACTTC
12,TRBD2,TRBJ2-5,once,TRBV19,CASSSKGTIRHF,TGTGCCAGTAGCAGTAAAGGGACTATTCGCCACTTC
16,TRBD1,TRBJ2-2,NA,TRBV5-8,CASSYPGTVITGELFF,TGTGCCAGCAGCTATCCCGGGACAGTGATCACCGGGGAGCTGTTTTTT
14,NA,TRBJ1-5,few,TRBV6-1,CASSESPGPKPQHF,TGTGCCAGCAGTGAATCCCCGGGACCTAAGCCCCAGCATTTT
14,NA,TRBJ2-5,NA,TRBV19,CASSIQAPQETQYF,TGTGCCAGTAGTATACAGGCCCCCCAAGAGACCCAGTACTTC
14,NA,TRBJ2-3,NA,TRBV2,CASRLGLYTDTQYF,TGTGCCAGCAGGTTGGGGCTTTACACAGATACGCAGTATTTT
13,NA,TRBJ2-1,few,TRBV7-6,CASSFAGADEQFF,TGTGCCAGCAGCTTTGCGGGGGCCGATGAGCAGTTCTTC
15,NA,TRBJ2-6,NA,TRBV30,CAWSVRASGANVLTF,TGTGCCTGGAGTGTACGGGCCTCTGGGGCCAACGTCCTGACTTTC
15,TRBD1,TRBJ2-3,NA,TRBV4-1,CASSQRQGLPDTQYF,TGCGCCAGCAGCCAGAGACAGGGTCTCCCAGATACGCAGTATTTT
15,NA,TRBJ2-7,once,TRBV28,CASQQVGGSSYEQYF,TGTGCCAGCCAACAGGTGGGAGGAAGCTCCTACGAGCAGTACTTC
11,NA,TRBJ2-3,NA,TRBV2,CASTQRDTQYF,TGTGCCAGCACTCAGCGAGATACGCAGTATTTT
18,NA,TRBJ2-6,NA,TRBV25-1,CASSGIGFPHSGANVLTF,TGTGCCAGCAGTGGAATTGGTTTCCCACACTCTGGGGCCAACGTCCTGACTTTC
15,TRBD2,TRBJ2-5,NA,TRBV10-3,CAISDSGGDQETQYF,TGTGCCATCAGTGATAGCGGGGGGGACCAAGAGACCCAGTACTTC
15,NA,TRBJ1-2,NA,TRBV6-6,CASSYSSTANYGYTF,TGTGCCAGCAGTTACTCGTCGACAGCTAACTATGGCTACACCTTC
16,TRBD1,TRBJ1-1,NA,TRBV7-9,CASSSALTGLNTEAFF,TGTGCCAGCAGCTCGGCCTTGACAGGGCTGAACACTGAAGCTTTCTTT
13,NA,TRBJ1-6,NA,TRBV2,CASTLNTDSPLHF,TGTGCCAGCACCCTTAACACGGATTCACCCCTCCACTTT
16,TRBD2,TRBJ2-2,NA,TRBV27,CASKERDYPVSRELFF,TGTGCCAGCAAAGAACGGGACTACCCCGTCTCCCGGGAGCTGTTTTTT
11,NA,TRBJ2-3,NA,TRBV19,CASSKRDTQYF,TGTGCCAGTAGTAAACGGGATACGCAGTATTTT
16,TRBD2,TRBJ2-1,NA,TRBV11-3,CASSPRSGAPGNEQFF,TGTGCCAGCAGCCCCCGAAGCGGGGCCCCAGGCAATGAGCAGTTCTTC
15,NA,TRBJ1-1,NA,TRBV7-6,CASSLVPTINTEAFF,TGTGCCAGCAGCTTAGTACCCACGATTAACACTGAAGCTTTCTTT
13,NA,TRBJ2-3,NA,TRBV18,CASSRDLSDTQYF,TGTGCCAGCTCACGGGACCTCTCGGATACGCAGTATTTT
16,TRBD1,TRBJ2-4,NA,TRBV11-2,CASSIPGQGNGNIQYF,TGTGCCAGCAGCATCCCGGGACAGGGTAATGGAAACATTCAGTACTTC
13,NA,TRBJ2-5,once,TRBV10-3,CAIRGNGVETQYF,TGTGCCATCAGGGGGAATGGGGTGGAGACCCAGTACTTC
14,NA,TRBJ2-2,NA,TRBV6-5,CASSYFPGFGELFF,TGTGCCAGCAGTTACTTCCCAGGGTTCGGGGAGCTGTTTTTT
13,NA,TRBJ1-2,NA,TRBV6-1,CASSEGADYGYTF,TGTGCCAGCAGTGAAGGAGCAGACTATGGCTACACCTTC